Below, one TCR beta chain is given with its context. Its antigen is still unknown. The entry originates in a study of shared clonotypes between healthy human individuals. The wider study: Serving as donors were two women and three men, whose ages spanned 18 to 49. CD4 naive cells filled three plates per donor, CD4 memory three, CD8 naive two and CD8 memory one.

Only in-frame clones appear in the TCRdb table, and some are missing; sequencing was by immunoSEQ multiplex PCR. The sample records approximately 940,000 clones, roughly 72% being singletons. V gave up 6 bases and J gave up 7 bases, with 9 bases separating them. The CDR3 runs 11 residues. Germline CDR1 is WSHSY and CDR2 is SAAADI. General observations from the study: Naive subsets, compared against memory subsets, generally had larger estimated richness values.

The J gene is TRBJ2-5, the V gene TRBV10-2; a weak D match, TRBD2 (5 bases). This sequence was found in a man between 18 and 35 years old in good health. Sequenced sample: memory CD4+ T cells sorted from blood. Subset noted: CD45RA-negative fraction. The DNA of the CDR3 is TGCGCCAGCAGACACGAGGGGACCCAGTACTTC. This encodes CASRHEGTQYF.